This T cell receptor (beta chain) was obtained from a study of blood T cell repertoires in COVID-19. Study overall: The origin of the acute and convalescent COVID-19 samples was the United States, Italy and Spain.

After removal of 8 bases from V and 4 bases from J, the junction contained 6 bases not matched to a gene. Germline lookup yields CDR1 MDHEN and CDR2 SYDVKM. The CDR3 loop spans 14 amino acids. Per the original methods: Estimation of nucleated cell counts was performed using reference gene primer amplification. Sequencing used immunoSEQ multiplex PCR; TCRdb keeps in-frame clones, though not all of them. V and J calls plus clone size are reproduced from that table; the DNA served to infer D and trimming. This table holds some 180,000 clones, more than 80% found once. The sample consisted of peripheral blood. This sequence was found in a woman between 55 and 75 years old with acute or convalescent COVID-19. The rearrangement uses TRBV28 and TRBJ2-2; the match to TRBD1 covers 8 bases. CDR3 coding DNA: TGTGCCAGCCTGGACAGGGCGGGCACCGGGGAGCTGTTTTTT. Its translation: CASLDRAGTGELFF.